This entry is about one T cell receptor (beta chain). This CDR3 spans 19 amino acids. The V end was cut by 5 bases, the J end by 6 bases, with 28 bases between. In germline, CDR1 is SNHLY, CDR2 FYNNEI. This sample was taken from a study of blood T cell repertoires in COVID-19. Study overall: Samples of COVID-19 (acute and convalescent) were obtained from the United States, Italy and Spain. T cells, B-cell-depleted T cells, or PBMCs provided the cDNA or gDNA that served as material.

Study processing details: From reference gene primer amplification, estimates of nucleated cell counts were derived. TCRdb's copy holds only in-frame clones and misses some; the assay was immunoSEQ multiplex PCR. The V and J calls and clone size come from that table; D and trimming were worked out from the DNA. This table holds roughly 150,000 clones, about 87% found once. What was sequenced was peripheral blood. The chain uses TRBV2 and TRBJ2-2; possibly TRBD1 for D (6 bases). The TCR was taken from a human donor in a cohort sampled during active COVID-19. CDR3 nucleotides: TGTGCCAGCAGTTCATACACAATACAGGGAATAACCCTGGCCGGGGAGCTGTTTTTT. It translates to CASSSYTIQGITLAGELFF.